The clone carrying this T cell receptor beta chain was counted a single time. Different DNA sequences within this sample yield the same CDR3. The data were taken from a study of blood T cell repertoires in COVID-19. Study-wide background: PBMCs, B-cell-depleted T cells, or T cells provided the cDNA or gDNA that made up the material.

Sequenced by immunoSEQ multiplex PCR; TCRdb stores in-frame clones only, minus some. In the table there are 200,000 or so clones, 75% to 90% of which are singletons. The CDR3 contains 16 residues. Germline assignment: CDR1 SGHRS and CDR2 YFSETQ. Trimming cost V 0 bases and J 2 bases, with 13 bases left between them. This TCR was sampled from a man aged 60 to 75 who had recovered from COVID-19. The chain employs TRBV5-1 and TRBJ2-3; TRBD2 might be the D (7 bases). What was sequenced was peripheral blood. The CDR3 DNA sequence: TGCGCCAGCAGCTTGGGAGGGGGGGCTTCCACAGATACGCAGTATTTT. Translated, it gives CASSLGGGASTDTQYF.